The clone carrying this T cell receptor (beta chain) was observed many times. Its antigen is currently unknown. The data originate from a study of regulatory T cells in long-lasting Graves disease. Overall study findings and caveats: There was favoring of TRBV28, TRBJ1-2 and TRBJ2-5 in persistent disease. Lower TCR diversity was seen in persistent Graves' patients than in newly diagnosed ones.

Arm-PCR of CDR3 regions and iRepertoire HTBI primers were the basis on which TCR beta libraries were built. In the original analysis: Overall, samples carried 60 to 65 TRBV and around 13 TRBJ segments. MiXCR was run by TCRdb on the multiplex PCR reads, yielding one entry per CDR3 protein. Clone size and V and J calls follow TCRdb, not the original study. Found here are 350,000 to 550,000 distinct CDR3 sequences, about 14% of them singletons; the top ten hold under 20%. Deletions cut 4 bases from V and 3 bases from J, with 16 bases between. CDR3 length: 16 residues. Germline CDR1 and CDR2: LNHDA and SQIVND (reference sequence). Specified time point: newly diagnosed GD, antithyroid drugs for less than 3 months. Making the TCR library involved RNA that had been extracted from PBMCs. These data also featured in a second study, about T cells in Graves' hyperthyroidism and ophthalmopathy.

This TCR came from a woman between 50 and 59 years old with Graves disease. The source was peripheral blood mononuclear cells (PBMCs), collected at new diagnosis, from a patient treated with antithyroid drugs. The gene calls are TRBV19 and TRBJ2-1; tentatively, D is TRBD2 (6 bases). CDR3: CASSTPWASDYNEQFF. The CDR3 coding sequence is TGTGCCAGTAGTACGCCCTGGGCTAGCGACTACAATGAGCAGTTCTTC. Based on the CDR3 plus reference TRBV19 and TRBJ2-1, the full variable domain is DGGITQSPKYLFRKEGQNVTLSCEQNLNHDAMYWYRQDPGQGLRLIYYSQIVNDFQKGDIAEGYSVSREKKESFPLTVTSAQKNPTAFYLCASSTPWASDYNEQFFGPGTRLTVL.